Presented here are 20 T cell receptor beta chains from one specimen sequenced in a study of T cell repertoires in cytomegalovirus infection. TCRdb re-derived calls from the reads in MiXCR, one entry per CDR3 protein. The sample consists of about 890,000 distinct CDR3 sequences, 31% of them appearing once. The antigens for these receptors are not known. Sequencing was performed on cultured CD8+ T cells from PBMCs, taken from culture after CMV antigen stimulation. The receptors stem from a human donor in good health (CMV status not recorded). Some clones in this sample may be carry-over from other donors' samples.

The chain joins TRBV4-1 to TRBJ2-4; TRBD2 agrees at 7 bases. CDR3 length equals 16 residues. Germline CDR1 and CDR2: MGHRA and YSYEKL. The V and J ends lost 0 bases and 0 bases, in that order; junction bases with no gene match: 2. The CDR3 DNA reads TGCGCCAGCAGCCAAGAATTAGCGGGAGCCAAAAACATTCAGTACTTC. Residues: CASSQELAGAKNIQYF.

This clonotype was counted only a few times. V usage is TRBV12-3 or TRBV12-4 and J usage is TRBJ2-7; the match to TRBD2 covers 7 bases. The CDR3 contains 12 residues. Germline trimming cut 9 bases from V and 4 bases from J; bases unmatched to any gene: 6. Here the CDR3 DNA reads TGTGCCAGTAGCGGGCCTGCGTACGAGCAGTACTTC. It encodes CASSGPAYEQYF.

Concerning this clonotype itself: This sequence may be a read error, since a much larger clone differs from it by one base. This chain connects TRBV19 to TRBJ2-3; perhaps D is TRBD1 or TRBD2 (6 bases each). The CDR3 sequence is 18 residues long. Germline V gene lookup returns CDR1 LNHDA and CDR2 SQIVND (reference sequence). The CDR3 region has the DNA TGTGTCAGTAGTATGATTTATTCGGGGGCTGAGTGGACAGATACGCAGTATTTT. Translating it yields CVSSMIYSGAEWTDTQYF.

The V and J genes are TRBV29-1 and TRBJ1-2; a weak D match, TRBD1 (5 bases). This CDR3 spans 11 amino acids. Trimming removed 3 bases at V and 6 bases at J, with 8 bases between. CDR1 is SQVTM, CDR2 ANQGSEA, per germline. CDR3 in DNA: TGCAGCGTTGAGAAGGGGAATGGCTACACCTTC. Translated, it gives CSVEKGNGYTF. Based on the CDR3 plus reference TRBV29-1 and TRBJ1-2, the full variable domain is SAVISQKPSRDICQRGTSLTIQCQVDSQVTMMFWYRQQPGQSLTLIATANQGSEATYESGFVIDKFPISRPNLTFSTLTVSNMSPEDSSIYLCSVEKGNGYTFGSGTRLTVV.

This chain links TRBV5-6 with TRBJ2-1, with unresolved D. The CDR3 loop spans 13 amino acids. V was shortened by 4 bases and J by 12 bases, with 17 bases between the two germline ends. Per germline, CDR1 SGHDT and CDR2 YYEEEE. The CDR3 spells CASSVGRIVGQFF. In DNA form, the CDR3 reads TGTGCCAGCAGCGTCGGACGGATAGTAGGGCAGTTCTTC.

This clonotype showed up just a few times. The V and J genes are TRBV7-8 and TRBJ1-2; D uncertain. The germline gives CDR1 SGHVS, CDR2 FQNEAQ. This CDR3 has 13 amino acids. Trimming pared 5 bases from V and 4 bases from J, leaving 11 bases between. CDR3 loop: CASSPGSAYGYTF. In DNA, the CDR3 is TGTGCCAGCAGCCCAGGCAGTGCCTATGGCTACACCTTC.

The chain is built from TRBV19 and TRBJ1-1, with 7 bases identical to TRBD1. Looked up from germline, CDR1 is LNHDA and CDR2 is SQIVND (reference sequence). The CDR3 contains 14 residues. V shed 3 bases and J 5 bases; nucleotides not matched to a gene: 6. The CDR3 protein is CASSIEGGLTEAFF. The CDR3 DNA follows: TGTGCCAGTAGTATCGAAGGGGGCTTGACTGAAGCTTTCTTT.

Many counts were recorded for this clonotype. The chain carries TRBV7-2 and TRBJ2-2; tentative D call: TRBD1 (6 bases). CDR1 is SGHTA and CDR2 is FQGNSA in the germline V gene. This CDR3 contains 13 residues. Deletions cut 3 bases from V and 8 bases from J, with 10 bases between. The CDR3 protein is CASSFPGTGELFF. The CDR3 bases are TGTGCCAGCAGCTTCCCGGGGACAGGGGAGCTGTTTTTT.

This clonotype was recorded at least ten times. As DNA, the CDR3 is TGTGCCAGCAGTTACGTAACTAGCGGGGGAAATGAGCAGTTCTTC. It yields the protein CASSYVTSGGNEQFF. This chain links TRBV6-5 with TRBJ2-1; 11 nucleotides agree with TRBD2. The CDR3 has 15 amino acids. The ends lost 2 bases at V and 7 bases at J; junction bases unmatched: 4. In germline, CDR1 is MNHEY, CDR2 SVGAGI.

Comments on this clonotype: At one boundary the junction diverges from the germline segment, which might be a read error. V gene TRBV10-3 combines with J gene TRBJ2-3, with D possibly being TRBD1 or TRBD2 (5 bases each). Germline assignment: CDR1 ENHRY and CDR2 SYGVKD. This CDR3 comprises 14 residues. CDR3 nucleotide sequence: TGTGCCATCACGGGACCGCTTAGCACAGATACGCGGTATTTT. It translates to CAITGPLSTDTRYF.

This clonotype was seen a few times. The chain joins TRBV27 to TRBJ2-3; 8 bases align to TRBD2. Trimming at V came to 10 bases and at J to 1 base, leaving 7 bases not matched to a gene. Germline CDR1 and CDR2: MNHEY and SMNVEV (reference sequence). The CDR3 has 14 residues. The CDR3, as DNA: TGTGCCACCGGGAGGGGATCTGGCACAGATACGCAGTATTTT. Its translation: CATGRGSGTDTQYF.

This clonotype has a handful of counts. The chain combines TRBV9 with TRBJ2-3; D gene uncertain. V lost 0 bases and J lost 1, with 12 bases in between. Germline CDR1 is SGDLS and CDR2 is YYNGEE. CDR3 length: 16 residues. For the CDR3, the DNA is TGTGCCAGCAGCGTAGATAGGAATGCGGGCACAGATACGCAGTATTTT. This sequence encodes CASSVDRNAGTDTQYF.

This clonotype has just a few counts. V is TRBV7-9 and J is TRBJ2-7; a weak D match, TRBD2 (5 bases). Germline assignment: CDR1 SEHNR and CDR2 FQNEAQ (reference sequence). V shed 1 base and J shed 7 bases, with 11 bases lying between them. This CDR3 comprises 13 residues. The CDR3 DNA reads TGTGCCAGCAGCTTAGAGTCGCGGAGGGAGCAGTACGTC. Residues: CASSLESRREQYV.

Details on this clonotype: Relative to the germline gene, one junction end is altered; a read error may explain this. The chain uses TRBV7-2 and TRBJ2-2; no definite D call. This CDR3 region has 13 residues. The germline V gene has CDR1 SGHTA and CDR2 FQGNSA. CDR3 sequence (DNA): TGTGCCAACAGCTTATCACACACCGGGGAGCTGTTTTTT. Translated: CANSLSHTGELFF. Full variable domain (rest looked up from reference TRBV7-2 and TRBJ2-2): GAGVSQSPSNKVTEKGKDVELRCDPISGHTALYWYRQSLGQGLEFLIYFQGNSAPDKSGLPSDRFSAERTGGSVSTLTIQRTQQEDSAVYLCANSLSHTGELFFGEGSRLTVL.

This clonotype was counted a few times. The chain couples TRBV28 to TRBJ1-6; unclear D gene. There are 14 residues in the CDR3. Germline lookup yields CDR1 MDHEN and CDR2 SYDVKM. Trimming cost V 3 bases and J 8 bases, with 11 bases left between them. The CDR3: CASSLIDTYSPLHF. The CDR3 DNA reads TGTGCCAGCAGTTTGATCGATACCTATTCACCCCTCCACTTT. Based on the CDR3 plus reference TRBV28 and TRBJ1-6, the full variable domain is DVKVTQSSRYLVKRTGEKVFLECVQDMDHENMFWYRQDPGLGLRLIYFSYDVKMKEKGDIPEGYSVSREKKERFSLILESASTNQTSMYLCASSLIDTYSPLHFGNGTRLTVT.

This clonotype was seen a few times. The chain employs TRBV7-9 and TRBJ2-1; a possible D gene is TRBD2 (5 bases). Trimming took 5 bases from V and 10 from J, leaving 18 bases between them. Germline CDR1 and CDR2: SEHNR and FQNEAQ (reference sequence). The CDR3 is 14 amino acids. In nucleotides, the CDR3 is TGTGCCAGCAGCCTCGACCGAGGTTCGGGGGAGCAGTTCTTC. This gives the protein CASSLDRGSGEQFF.

The V and J genes are TRBV6-2 or TRBV6-3 and TRBJ1-5; D is ambiguous. The V and J ends lost 0 bases and 3 bases respectively, with 15 bases between them. CDR3 size: 17 residues. Germline V gene lookup returns CDR1 MNHEY and CDR2 SVGEGT. The CDR3, as DNA: TGTGCCAGCAGTTACTCGGGGATAGGCGTCGCCAATCAGCCCCAGCATTTT. Residues: CASSYSGIGVANQPQHF.

Only a few counts were recorded for this clonotype. The gene calls are TRBV12-3 or TRBV12-4 and TRBJ2-7; TRBD2 matches at 14 bases. The CDR3 contains 20 residues. Losses at the gene ends were 5 bases for V and 0 bases for J; bases not matched to a gene: 15. The CDR3 DNA reads as TGTGCCAGCAGTACTTACCCGACTAGCGGGGGGGCTCGAGGCTCCTACGAGCAGTACTTC. Its translation: CASSTYPTSGGARGSYEQYF.

This clonotype was detected only a few times. The chain carries TRBV6-2 or TRBV6-3 and TRBJ2-1; a possible D gene is TRBD2 (6 bases). The CDR3 has 14 amino acids. The germline V gene encodes CDR1 MNHEY and CDR2 SVGEGT. Trimming took off 0 bases at V and 6 bases at J, with 9 bases between the two ends. The CDR3 sequence: CASSYSGTFNEQFF. As DNA, the CDR3 is TGTGCCAGCAGTTACTCTGGGACTTTCAATGAGCAGTTCTTC.

The chain has TRBV6-2 or TRBV6-3 and TRBJ1-4, with a weak D call TRBD1 (6 bases). The CDR3 loop spans 15 amino acids. The V gene lost 2 bases and the J gene lost 4 bases, with 11 bases spanning the gap. CDR1 MNHEY and CDR2 SVGEGT come from the germline V gene. CDR3 coding DNA: TGTGCCAGCAGTTACGGCGGGGGCTTTAATGAAAAACTGTTTTTT. Its protein product is CASSYGGGFNEKLFF.